Presented here are 15 T cell receptor beta chains from one specimen sequenced in a study of blood T cell repertoires in COVID-19. Assay: immunoSEQ multiplex PCR; the TCRdb copy retains only in-frame clones and omits some. The sample holds some 450,000 clones; around 88% are singletons and the top ten take approximately 12%. The sequencing sample was made of peripheral blood. These receptors came from a woman between 45 and 60 years old with COVID-19, enrolled during active disease.

This clone was found once. This chain joins TRBV4-1 and TRBJ2-7; a possible D gene is TRBD2 (5 bases). Trimming left V 0 bases short and J 7 bases short, with 13 bases between. The germline CDR1 and CDR2 sequences are MGHRA and YSYEKL. There are 14 residues in the CDR3. The CDR3: CASSQDVRAEEQYF. The CDR3 DNA is TGCGCCAGCAGCCAAGATGTGAGGGCAGAAGAGCAGTACTTC.

This sequence joins TRBV10-2 and TRBJ2-7; 11 nucleotides match TRBD2. V gave up 6 bases and J gave up 5 bases; unmatched junction bases: 6. This CDR3 contains 14 residues. From germline, CDR1 is WSHSY and CDR2 SAAADI. The CDR3: CASRIAGGPNEQYF. In DNA form, the CDR3 reads TGCGCCAGCAGAATAGCGGGGGGGCCGAACGAGCAGTACTTC.

This clone turned up a few times. The sample holds other DNA sequences that translate to the same CDR3. Here the CDR3 DNA reads TGTGCCAGCAGCTTAACTCCGGGGTTGAACACTGAAGCTTTCTTT. Residues: CASSLTPGLNTEAFF. V gene TRBV7-3 combines with J gene TRBJ1-1; D remains unclear. Germline CDR1 SGHTA, CDR2 FQGTGA. The CDR3 extends over 15 amino acids. V was shortened by 0 bases and J by 0 bases, with 8 bases between the two germline ends.

The chain combines TRBV25-1 with TRBJ1-3; the D gene is possibly TRBD1 (6 bases). Trimming stripped 2 bases from V and 2 bases from J, with 7 bases between. The CDR3 contains 14 residues. CDR1 is MGHDK and CDR2 is SYGVNS in the germline V gene. DNA of the CDR3: TGTGCCAGCAGTGAACAGGGGACTGGAAACACCATATATTTT. This codes for CASSEQGTGNTIYF. Drawing the rest from reference TRBV25-1 and TRBJ1-3, the complete variable domain is EADIYQTPRYLVIGTGKKITLECSQTMGHDKMYWYQQDPGMELHLIHYSYGVNSTEKGDLSSESTVSRIRTEHFPLTLESARPSHTSQYLCASSEQGTGNTIYFGEGSWLTVV.

This clone was seen a single time. The rearrangement joins TRBV30 to TRBJ1-2; possible D gene TRBD1, 6 bases. Germline V gene lookup returns CDR1 GTSNPN and CDR2 SVGIG (reference sequence). V was trimmed by 2 bases and J by 11 bases, leaving 18 bases between them. The CDR3 covers 13 residues. The CDR3 here is CAWSPLSSRGYTF. The CDR3 DNA reads as TGTGCCTGGAGTCCCCTGTCCTCCAGGGGTTACACCTTC.

V gene TRBV21-1 combines with J gene TRBJ1-1; the DNA was not used to check the table's D call, TRBD1. TRBV21-1 has pseudogene status. The length of the CDR3 is 18 residues. The CDR3 loop reads CASSKAWLETGGGTEAFF. The CDR3 DNA sequence: TGTGCCAGCAGCAAAGCGTGGCTTGAGACAGGGGGCGGAACTGAAGCTTTCTTT.

The chain carries TRBV24-1 and TRBJ1-2; 8 nucleotides line up with TRBD1. The CDR3 has 12 amino acids. Germline trimming cut 8 bases from V and 8 bases from J; bases unmatched to any gene: 6. From germline, CDR1 is KGHDR and CDR2 SFDVKD. The CDR3 reads CATKGQGDGYTF. The CDR3 DNA sequence: TGTGCCACCAAAGGACAGGGAGACGGCTACACCTTC.

The chain couples TRBV27 to TRBJ1-5, with 7 bases identical to TRBD1. Germline V gives CDR1 MNHEY, CDR2 SMNVEV (reference sequence). V shed 5 bases, J shed 2 bases, and the junction held 6 bases outside the gene matches. The CDR3 has 15 amino acids. In DNA form, the CDR3 reads TGTGCCAGCAGTCCGGACAGGTATGGCAATCAGCCCCAGCATTTT. Residues: CASSPDRYGNQPQHF.

The chain carries TRBV19 and TRBJ1-6; TRBD1 matches 10 bases. V dropped 5 bases and J dropped 0; count of bases not matched to a gene: 7. This CDR3 contains 18 residues. Germline V gene sequence: CDR1 LNHDA, CDR2 SQIVND (reference sequence). The CDR3 bases are TGTGCCAGTAGTGCTGGGACAGGGGAGGCCTCCTATAATTCACCCCTCCACTTT. Amino acids: CASSAGTGEASYNSPLHF.

The genes are TRBV13 and TRBJ1-6; no clear D gene. The CDR3 extends over 14 amino acids. Germline V gene data show CDR1 as PRHDT and CDR2 as FYEKMQ (reference sequence). V was trimmed by 3 bases and J by 7 bases, leaving 10 bases between them. CDR3 loop: CASSLGSTNSPLHF. The CDR3 DNA reads as TGTGCCAGCAGCTTGGGCAGTACGAATTCACCCCTCCACTTT.

The genes are TRBV5-1 and TRBJ2-5; 7 positions agree with TRBD1. The CDR3 length is 17 residues. V shed 0 bases and J 1 base; nucleotides not matched to a gene: 9. Germline lookup yields CDR1 SGHRS and CDR2 YFSETQ. The CDR3 loop is CASSLDPTGRGQETQYF. CDR3 nucleotides: TGCGCCAGCAGCTTGGACCCGACAGGGCGAGGCCAAGAGACCCAGTACTTC.

Worth noting for this clone: Compared with germline, one end of the junction differs, possibly owing to a read error. CDR3 DNA sequence: TGTGCCAGCAGTTACTCGACTAGCAAAGATACGCAGTATTTT. The encoded protein is CASSYSTSKDTQYF. The V call is TRBV6-5, the J call TRBJ2-3, with 7 bases aligning to TRBD2. The CDR3 is made up of 14 amino acids. In germline, CDR1 is MNHEY, CDR2 SVGAGI.

The V call is TRBV7-9, the J call TRBJ2-7; D unresolved. The V and J ends lost 1 base and 10 bases respectively, with 11 bases between them. Germline CDR1 SEHNR, CDR2 FQNEAQ (reference sequence). The CDR3 is made up of 12 amino acids. The CDR3 here is CASSLGSDSQYF. The CDR3, as DNA: TGTGCCAGCAGCTTAGGCTCCGACTCACAGTACTTC.

The V and J genes are TRBV5-5 and TRBJ2-7; 7 bases match TRBD1. CDR3 length: 14 amino acids. With 2 bases clipped from V and 1 base from J, the junction kept 3 bases outside the gene matches. CDR1 and CDR2 (germline): SGHKS, YYEKEE (reference sequence). In DNA form, the CDR3 reads TGTGCCAGCAGCTTTGGACAGGTTTCCTACGAGCAGTACTTC. Protein: CASSFGQVSYEQYF.

The chain employs TRBV19 and TRBJ1-1; D unclear. The V gene lost 3 bases and the J gene lost 4 bases, with 12 bases spanning the gap. Germline CDR1 is LNHDA and CDR2 is SQIVND (reference sequence). This CDR3 spans 14 amino acids. This chain's CDR3 is CASSISREVTEAFF. In nucleotides, the CDR3 is TGTGCCAGTAGTATCTCCCGGGAGGTCACTGAAGCTTTCTTT.